The clone carrying this T cell receptor (beta chain) was observed a handful of times. What it binds is unknown. The data were produced by immunoSEQ multiplex PCR, yet TCRdb's version contains in-frame clones alone and is incomplete. The table records around 53,000 clones, roughly 80% of them present only once. The sample comes from a study of OX40 agonist ivuxolimab in advanced cancers. Study information: Past anti-PD-1, anti-PD-L1 or anti-CTLA-4 therapy was accepted, and roughly 37% had received some. General observations from the study: Some patients who did not respond also had low normalized T-cell clonal expansion.

Sequencing used CD4+ or CD8+ T cells sorted from blood, obtained in a trial of the OX40 agonist ivuxolimab. The sequence derives from an adult with an advanced solid tumor such as melanoma, head and neck, liver or kidney cancer.

This CDR3 reads CASSLGLAGVIDTQYF. The CDR3 DNA sequence: TGTGCCAGCAGCCTCGGACTAGCGGGAGTTATAGATACGCAGTATTTT. The rearrangement joins TRBV11-2 to TRBJ2-3, with 13 bases aligning to TRBD2. V trimming: 5 bases; J trimming: 5 bases; junction bases outside the gene matches: 7. Germline CDR1 reads SGHAT; CDR2 reads FQNNGV. The CDR3 totals 16 residues.